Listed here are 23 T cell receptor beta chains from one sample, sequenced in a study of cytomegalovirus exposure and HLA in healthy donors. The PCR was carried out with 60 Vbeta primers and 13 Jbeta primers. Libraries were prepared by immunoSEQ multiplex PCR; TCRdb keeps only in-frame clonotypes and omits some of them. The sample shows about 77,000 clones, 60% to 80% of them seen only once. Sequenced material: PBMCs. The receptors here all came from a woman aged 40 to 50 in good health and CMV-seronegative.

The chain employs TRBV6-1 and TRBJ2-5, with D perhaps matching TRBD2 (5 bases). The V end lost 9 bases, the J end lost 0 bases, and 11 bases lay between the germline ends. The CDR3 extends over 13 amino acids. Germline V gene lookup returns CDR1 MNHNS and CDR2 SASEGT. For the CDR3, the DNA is TGTGCCAGTGCGCAGGACTACCAAGAGACCCAGTACTTC. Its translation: CASAQDYQETQYF.

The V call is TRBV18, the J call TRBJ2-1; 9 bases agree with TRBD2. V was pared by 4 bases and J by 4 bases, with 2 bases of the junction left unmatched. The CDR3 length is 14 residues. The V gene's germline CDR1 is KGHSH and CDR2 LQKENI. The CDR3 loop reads CASSLREGYNEQFF. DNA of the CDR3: TGTGCCAGCTCACTGCGGGAGGGTTACAATGAGCAGTTCTTC.

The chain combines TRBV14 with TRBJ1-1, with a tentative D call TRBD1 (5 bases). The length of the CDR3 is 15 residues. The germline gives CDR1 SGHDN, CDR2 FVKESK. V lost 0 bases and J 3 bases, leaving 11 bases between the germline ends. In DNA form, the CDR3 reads TGTGCCAGCAGCCAAGACCGACAGATCTACACTGAAGCTTTCTTT. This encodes CASSQDRQIYTEAFF.

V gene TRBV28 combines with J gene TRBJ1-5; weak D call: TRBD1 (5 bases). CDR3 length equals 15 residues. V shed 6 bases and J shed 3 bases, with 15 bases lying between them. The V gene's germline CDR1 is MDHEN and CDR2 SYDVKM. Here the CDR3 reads CASRNPTGYNQPQHF. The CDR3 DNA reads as TGTGCCAGCAGAAACCCCACAGGATACAATCAGCCCCAGCATTTT.

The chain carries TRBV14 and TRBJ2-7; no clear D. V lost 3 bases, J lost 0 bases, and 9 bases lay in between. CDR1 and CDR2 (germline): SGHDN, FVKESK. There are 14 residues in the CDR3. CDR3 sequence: CASSQITSSYEQYF. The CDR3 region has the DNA TGTGCCAGCAGCCAGATCACGAGCTCCTACGAGCAGTACTTC.

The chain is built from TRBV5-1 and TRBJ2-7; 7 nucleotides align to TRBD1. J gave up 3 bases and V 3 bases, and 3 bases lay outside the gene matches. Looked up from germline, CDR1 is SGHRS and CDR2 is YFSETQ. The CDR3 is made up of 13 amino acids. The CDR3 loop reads CASSSDRSYEQYF. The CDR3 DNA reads TGCGCCAGCAGCTCGGACAGGAGCTACGAGCAGTACTTC.

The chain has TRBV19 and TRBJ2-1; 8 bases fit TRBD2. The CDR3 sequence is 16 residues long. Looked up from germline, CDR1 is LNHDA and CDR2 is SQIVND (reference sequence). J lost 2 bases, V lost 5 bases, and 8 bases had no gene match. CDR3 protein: CASSPGSGSAYNEQFF. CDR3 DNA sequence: TGTGCCAGTAGTCCTGGGAGCGGGAGTGCCTACAATGAGCAGTTCTTC.

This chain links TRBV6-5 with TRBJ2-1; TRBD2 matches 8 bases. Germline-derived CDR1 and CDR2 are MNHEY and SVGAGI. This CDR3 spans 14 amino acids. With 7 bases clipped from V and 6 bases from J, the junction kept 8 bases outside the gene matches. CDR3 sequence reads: CASKPGGQRNEQFF. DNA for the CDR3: TGTGCCAGCAAACCGGGAGGGCAACGCAATGAGCAGTTCTTC.

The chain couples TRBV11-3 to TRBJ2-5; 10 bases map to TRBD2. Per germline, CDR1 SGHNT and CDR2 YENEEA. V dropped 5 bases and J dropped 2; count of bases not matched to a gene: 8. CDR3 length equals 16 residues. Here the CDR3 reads CASSPGLAELQETQYF. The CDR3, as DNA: TGTGCCAGCAGCCCTGGACTAGCGGAGCTTCAAGAGACCCAGTACTTC. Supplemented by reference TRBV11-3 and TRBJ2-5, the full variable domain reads EAGVVQSPRYKIIEKKQPVAFWCNPISGHNTLYWYLQNLGQGPELLIRYENEEAVDDSQLPKDRFSAERLKGVDSTLKIQPAELGDSAVYLCASSPGLAELQETQYFGPGTRLLVL.

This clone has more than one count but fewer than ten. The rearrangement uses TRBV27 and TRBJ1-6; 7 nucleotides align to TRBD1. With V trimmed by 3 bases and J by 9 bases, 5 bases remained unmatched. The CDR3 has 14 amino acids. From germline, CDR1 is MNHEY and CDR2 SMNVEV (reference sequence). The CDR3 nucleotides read TGTGCCAGCAGTTTTGAACAGGGGCGTTCACCCCTCCACTTT. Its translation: CASSFEQGRSPLHF.

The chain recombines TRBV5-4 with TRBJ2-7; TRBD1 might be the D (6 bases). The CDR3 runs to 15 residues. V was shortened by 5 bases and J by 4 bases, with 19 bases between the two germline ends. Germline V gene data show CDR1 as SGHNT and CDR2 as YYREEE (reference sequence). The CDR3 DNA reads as TGTGCCAGCAGTTTCTACGGACAGTACCCGTACGAGCAGTACTTC. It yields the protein CASSFYGQYPYEQYF.

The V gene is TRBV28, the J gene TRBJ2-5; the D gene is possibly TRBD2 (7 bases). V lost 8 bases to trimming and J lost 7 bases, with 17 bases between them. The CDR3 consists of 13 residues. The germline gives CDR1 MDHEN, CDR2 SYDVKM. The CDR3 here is CASLRGGSGTQYF. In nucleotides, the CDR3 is TGTGCCAGCCTCAGGGGCGGGAGCGGGACCCAGTACTTC.

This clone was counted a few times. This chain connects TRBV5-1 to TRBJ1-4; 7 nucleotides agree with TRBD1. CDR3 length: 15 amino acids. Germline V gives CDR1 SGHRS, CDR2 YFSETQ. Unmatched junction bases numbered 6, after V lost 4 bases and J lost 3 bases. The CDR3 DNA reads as TGCGCCAGCAGCGTAATGGGACAGCCTAATGAAAAACTGTTTTTT. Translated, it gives CASSVMGQPNEKLFF.

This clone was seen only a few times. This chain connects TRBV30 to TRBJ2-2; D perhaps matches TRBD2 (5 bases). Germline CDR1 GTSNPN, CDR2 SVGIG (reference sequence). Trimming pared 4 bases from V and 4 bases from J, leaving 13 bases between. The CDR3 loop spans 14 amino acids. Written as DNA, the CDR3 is TGTGCCTGGATGACGGGGTTAGGCACCGGGGAGCTGTTTTTT. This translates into CAWMTGLGTGELFF.

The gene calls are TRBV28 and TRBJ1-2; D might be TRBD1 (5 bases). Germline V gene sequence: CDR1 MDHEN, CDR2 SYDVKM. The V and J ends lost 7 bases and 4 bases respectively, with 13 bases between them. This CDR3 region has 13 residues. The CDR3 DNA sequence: TGTGCCAGCACCGGGGGGGTACCCTATGGCTACACCTTC. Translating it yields CASTGGVPYGYTF.

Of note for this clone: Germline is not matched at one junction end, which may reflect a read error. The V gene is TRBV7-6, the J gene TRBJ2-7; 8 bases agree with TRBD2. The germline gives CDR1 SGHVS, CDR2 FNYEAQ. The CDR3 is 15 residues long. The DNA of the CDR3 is TGTGCCAGCACCTTAAGGCGGGAGGCGAGCTACGAGCAGTACTTC. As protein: CASTLRREASYEQYF.

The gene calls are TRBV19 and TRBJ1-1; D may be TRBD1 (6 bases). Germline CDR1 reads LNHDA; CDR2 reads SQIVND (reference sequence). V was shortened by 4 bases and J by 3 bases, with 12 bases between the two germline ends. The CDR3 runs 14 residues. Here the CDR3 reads CASSNTGSDTEAFF. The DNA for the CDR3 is TGTGCCAGTAGTAATACAGGGTCGGACACTGAAGCTTTCTTT.

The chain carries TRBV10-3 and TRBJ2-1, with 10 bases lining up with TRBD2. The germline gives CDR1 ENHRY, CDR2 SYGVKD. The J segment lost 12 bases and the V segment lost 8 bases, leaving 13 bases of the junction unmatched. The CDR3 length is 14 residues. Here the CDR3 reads CAIARTSGPPWQFF. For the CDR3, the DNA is TGTGCCATCGCCCGGACTAGCGGACCACCTTGGCAGTTCTTC.

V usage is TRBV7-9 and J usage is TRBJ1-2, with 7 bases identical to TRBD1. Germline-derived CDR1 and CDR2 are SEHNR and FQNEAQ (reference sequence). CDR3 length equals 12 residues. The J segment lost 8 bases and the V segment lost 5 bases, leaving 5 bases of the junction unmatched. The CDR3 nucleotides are TGTGCCAGCAGCCCCACGACAGGGGGCTACACCTTC. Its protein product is CASSPTTGGYTF.

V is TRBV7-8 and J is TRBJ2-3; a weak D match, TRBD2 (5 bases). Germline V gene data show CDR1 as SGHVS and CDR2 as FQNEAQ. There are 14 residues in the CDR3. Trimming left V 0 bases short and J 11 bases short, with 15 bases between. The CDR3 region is CASSLAQDSVGQYF. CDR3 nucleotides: TGTGCCAGCAGCTTAGCCCAGGACTCAGTGGGGCAGTATTTT.

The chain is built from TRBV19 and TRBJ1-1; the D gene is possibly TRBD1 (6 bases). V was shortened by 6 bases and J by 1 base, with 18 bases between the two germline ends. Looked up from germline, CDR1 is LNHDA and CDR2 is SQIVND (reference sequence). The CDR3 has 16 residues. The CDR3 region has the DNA TGTGCCAGTAGACCGGACAGTTCTTTATGGAACACTGAAGCTTTCTTT. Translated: CASRPDSSLWNTEAFF. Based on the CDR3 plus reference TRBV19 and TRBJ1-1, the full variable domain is DGGITQSPKYLFRKEGQNVTLSCEQNLNHDAMYWYRQDPGQGLRLIYYSQIVNDFQKGDIAEGYSVSREKKESFPLTVTSAQKNPTAFYLCASRPDSSLWNTEAFFGQGTRLTVV.

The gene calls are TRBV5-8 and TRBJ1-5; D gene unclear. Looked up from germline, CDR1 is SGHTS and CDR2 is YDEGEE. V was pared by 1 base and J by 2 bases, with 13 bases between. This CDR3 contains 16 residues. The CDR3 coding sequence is TGTGCCAGCAGCTTGTCCAGGAAGATCGGCAATCAGCCCCAGCATTTT. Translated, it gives CASSLSRKIGNQPQHF.

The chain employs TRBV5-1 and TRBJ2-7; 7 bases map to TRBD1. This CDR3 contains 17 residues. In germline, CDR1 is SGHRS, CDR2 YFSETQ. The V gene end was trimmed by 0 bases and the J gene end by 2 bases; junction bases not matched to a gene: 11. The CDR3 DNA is TGCGCCAGCAGCTTGGGCCCTACGGGACAGACACCCTACGAGCAGTACTTC. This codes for CASSLGPTGQTPYEQYF.